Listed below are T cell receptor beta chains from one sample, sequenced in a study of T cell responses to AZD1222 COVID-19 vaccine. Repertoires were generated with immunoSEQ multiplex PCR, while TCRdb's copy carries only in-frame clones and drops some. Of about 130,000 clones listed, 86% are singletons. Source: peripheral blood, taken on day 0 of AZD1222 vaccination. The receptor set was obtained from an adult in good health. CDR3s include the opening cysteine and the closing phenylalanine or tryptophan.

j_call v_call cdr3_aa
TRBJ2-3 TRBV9 CASSLRTSGGKADTQYF
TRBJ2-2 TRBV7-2 CASSQNSGGNTGELFF
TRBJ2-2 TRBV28 CASTLGLSGTGELFF
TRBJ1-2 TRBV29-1 CSVLDAYGYTF
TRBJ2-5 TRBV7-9 CASSSTQTATRETQYF
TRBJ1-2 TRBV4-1 CASRPGQTNYGYTF
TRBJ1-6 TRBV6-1 CASSEGVSNSPLHF
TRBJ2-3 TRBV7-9 CASSLARRGGATDTQYF
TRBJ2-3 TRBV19 CASSTGLAGGDTQYF
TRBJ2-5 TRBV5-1 CASSLDPGRVGETQYF
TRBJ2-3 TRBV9 CASSVGRTSRSTDTQYF
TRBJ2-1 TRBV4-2 CASSLQPTPGSYNEQFF
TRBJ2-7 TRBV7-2 CASSLFIRDRGNEQYF
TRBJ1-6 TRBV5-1 CASSAGQVTVPLHF
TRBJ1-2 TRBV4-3 CASSHQTDLAYGYTF
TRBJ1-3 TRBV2 CASSGDSGNTIYF
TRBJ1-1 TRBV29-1 CSGGGTEAFF
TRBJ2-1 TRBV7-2 CASSHHSLQGVTYNEQFF
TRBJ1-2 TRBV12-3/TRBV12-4 CASSLEQGYGYTF
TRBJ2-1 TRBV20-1 CSASFPTRSEQFF
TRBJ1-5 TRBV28 CASSFGPNQPQHF
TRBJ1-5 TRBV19 CASTGTGLQPQHF
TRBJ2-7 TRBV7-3 CASSLTTGGIYEQYF
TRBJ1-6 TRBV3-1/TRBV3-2 CASSPIGAGGPPLHF
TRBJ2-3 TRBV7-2 CASSLGLSTDTQYF
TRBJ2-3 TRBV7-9 CASSSPSGGSTDTQYF
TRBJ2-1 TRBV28 CASKGGFIDSSSTEQFF
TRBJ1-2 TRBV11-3 CASSARGDGYTF
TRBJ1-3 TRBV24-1 CATSAGEPGNTIYF
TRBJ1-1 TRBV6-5 CASSQGYTAEAFF
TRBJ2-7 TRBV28 CASTQGPYEQYF
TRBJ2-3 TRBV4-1 CASSFAEGRDTQYF
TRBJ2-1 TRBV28 CASSPSSRGYNEQFF
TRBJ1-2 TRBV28 CASSLATGPNYGYTF
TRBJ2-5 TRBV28 CASGGGQETQYF
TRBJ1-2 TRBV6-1 CASSDRLGLHNYGYTF
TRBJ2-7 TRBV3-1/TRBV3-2 CASSQEGYGNEQYF
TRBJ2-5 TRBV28 CASSLSGGASETQYF
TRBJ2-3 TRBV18 CASSPPGGLEDTQYF